The clone carrying this T cell receptor (beta chain) showed up just once. Its antigen is as yet unknown. Repertoires were generated with immunoSEQ multiplex PCR, while TCRdb's copy carries only in-frame clones and drops some. The sample includes fewer than 150,000 clones, about 92% of them seen just once. The data stem from a study of graft-versus-host responses after intestinal transplantation. Study-wide context: Multivisceral, liver-intestinal, or isolated intestinal transplants were given to recipients. Each patient got anti-thymocyte globulin induction, then tacrolimus and steroids for about 3 years.

Study results and caveats: High graft-versus-host to host-versus-graft clonal ratios were found in allografts of patients who had graft-donor T cell macrochimerism.

The V end lost 2 bases, the J end lost 3 bases, and 8 bases lay between the germline ends. Germline CDR1 SGHDT, CDR2 YYEEEE. The length of the CDR3 is 13 residues. Sequencing was performed on unstimulated CD4+ T cells sorted from spleen or lymph node cells, taken before intestinal transplant. V is TRBV5-6 and J is TRBJ1-2; possibly TRBD1 for D (5 bases). This receptor was identified in a human donor who received an intestinal transplant. CDR3 bases: TGTGCCAGCAGCTTAAAAGGGGACTATGGCTACACCTTC. This encodes CASSLKGDYGYTF.